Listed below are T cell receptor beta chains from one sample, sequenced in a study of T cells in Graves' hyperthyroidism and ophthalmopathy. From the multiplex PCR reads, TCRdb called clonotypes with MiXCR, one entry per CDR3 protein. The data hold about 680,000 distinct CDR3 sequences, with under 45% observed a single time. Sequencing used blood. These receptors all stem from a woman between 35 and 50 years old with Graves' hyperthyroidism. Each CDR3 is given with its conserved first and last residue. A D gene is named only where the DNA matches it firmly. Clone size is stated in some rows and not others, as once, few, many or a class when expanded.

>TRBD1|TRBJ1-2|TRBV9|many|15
CASSGKDRGLYGYTF
TGTGCCAGCAGCGGCAAGGACAGGGGGCTCTATGGCTACACCTTC
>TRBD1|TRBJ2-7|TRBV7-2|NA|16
CASSGRTGKGFYEQYF
TGTGCCAGCAGCGGCCGGACAGGGAAAGGCTTCTACGAGCAGTACTTC
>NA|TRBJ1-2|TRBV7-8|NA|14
CASSLGSLLYGYTF
TGTGCCAGCAGCTTAGGGAGCTTACTCTATGGCTACACCTTC
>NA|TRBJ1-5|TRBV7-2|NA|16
CASSQDGGFGNQPQHF
TGTGCCAGCAGCCAAGATGGGGGTTTTGGCAATCAGCCCCAGCATTTT
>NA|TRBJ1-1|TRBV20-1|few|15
CSASKPIRGNTEAFF
TGCAGTGCTAGTAAACCAATCAGAGGGAACACTGAAGCTTTCTTT
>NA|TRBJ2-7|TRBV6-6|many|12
CASSRDRGWQYF
TGTGCCAGCAGTCGGGACCGGGGGTGGCAGTACTTC
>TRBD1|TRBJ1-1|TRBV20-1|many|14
CSALTGGAGTEAFF
TGCAGTGCGTTGACAGGGGGCGCGGGAACTGAAGCTTTCTTT
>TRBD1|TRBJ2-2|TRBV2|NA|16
CASSPGQGIDTGELFF
TGTGCCAGCTCACCGGGACAGGGGATTGACACCGGGGAGCTGTTTTTT
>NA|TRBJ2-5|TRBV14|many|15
CASSHRDKKQETQYF
TGTGCCAGCAGCCATAGGGACAAAAAGCAAGAGACCCAGTACTTC
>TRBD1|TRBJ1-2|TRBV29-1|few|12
CSARTGEYGYTF
TGCAGCGCACGTACAGGGGAATATGGCTACACCTTC
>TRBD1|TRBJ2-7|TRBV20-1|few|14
CSARDPGQRYEQYF
TGCAGTGCTAGAGACCCGGGACAGCGCTACGAGCAGTACTTC
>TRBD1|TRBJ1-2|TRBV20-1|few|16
CSARDDWDRGPLGYTF
TGCAGTGCTAGAGATGATTGGGACAGAGGCCCTCTTGGCTACACCTTC
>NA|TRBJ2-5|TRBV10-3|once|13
CAISQYGQGAQYF
TGTGCCATCAGCCAATACGGGCAAGGGGCCCAGTACTTC
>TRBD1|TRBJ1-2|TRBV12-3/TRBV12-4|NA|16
CASSYSRGQPYYGYTF
TGTGCCAGCAGTTATTCGAGGGGGCAACCGTACTATGGCTACACCTTC
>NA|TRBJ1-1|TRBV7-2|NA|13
CAWSYRVNTEAFF
TGTGCCTGGAGTTACAGGGTGAACACTGAAGCTTTCTTT
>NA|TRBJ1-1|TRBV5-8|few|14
CASSLVNLNTEAFF
TGTGCCAGCAGCTTGGTGAACCTGAACACTGAAGCTTTCTTT
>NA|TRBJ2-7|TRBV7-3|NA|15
CASSKTGTTNYEQYF
TGTGCCAGCAGTAAGACCGGGACAACTAACTACGAGCAGTACTTC